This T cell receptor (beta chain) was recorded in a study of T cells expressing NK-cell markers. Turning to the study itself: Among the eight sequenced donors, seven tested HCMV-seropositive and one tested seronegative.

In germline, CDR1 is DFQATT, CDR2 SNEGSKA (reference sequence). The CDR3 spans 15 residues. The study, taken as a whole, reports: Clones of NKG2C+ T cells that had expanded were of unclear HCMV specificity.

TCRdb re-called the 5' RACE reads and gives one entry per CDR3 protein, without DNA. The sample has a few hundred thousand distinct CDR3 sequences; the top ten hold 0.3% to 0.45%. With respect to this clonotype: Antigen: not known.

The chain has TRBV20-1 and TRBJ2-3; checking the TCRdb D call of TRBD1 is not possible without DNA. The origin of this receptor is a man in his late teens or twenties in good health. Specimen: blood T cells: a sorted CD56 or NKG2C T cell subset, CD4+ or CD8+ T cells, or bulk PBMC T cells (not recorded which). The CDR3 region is CSARAPYEYTDTQYF.